A selection of T cell receptor beta chains follows, all from one sample in a study of T cell changes during pregnancy in multiple sclerosis. Assay used: immunoSEQ multiplex PCR; TCRdb lists only in-frame clones, some missing. This repertoire shows roughly 51,000 clones, roughly 94% found once; its top ten account for 5.5%. The sequenced sample was CD8+ T cells from peripheral blood mononuclear cells, obtained before pregnancy. These receptors came from a female donor with multiple sclerosis, enrolled in a pregnancy study. The CDR3 runs from the conserved cysteine through the conserved F or W. Fields, in order: clone size, J gene, D gene, V gene, CDR3 DNA, CDR3 protein. A D gene is named only where the DNA matches it firmly. Clone size is shown for a subset of rows, as once, few, many or a class of expanded clone.

abundance: -
j_gene: TRBJ2-2
d_gene: -
v_gene: TRBV25-1
CDR3nt: TGTGCCAGCAGTGTTGCCGGTTACACCGGGGAGCTGTTTTTT
CDR3aa: CASSVAGYTGELFF

abundance: few
j_gene: TRBJ2-2
d_gene: TRBD1
v_gene: TRBV2
CDR3nt: TGTGCCAGCAGTAGTCCCGGGACAGGGCTCTGGGACACCGGGGAGCTGTTTTTT
CDR3aa: CASSSPGTGLWDTGELFF

abundance: -
j_gene: TRBJ2-7
d_gene: TRBD2
v_gene: TRBV27
CDR3nt: TGTGCCAGCAGGGGGACTAGCGGGAGCATATACGAGCAGTACTTC
CDR3aa: CASRGTSGSIYEQYF

abundance: -
j_gene: TRBJ2-1
d_gene: -
v_gene: TRBV7-9
CDR3nt: TGTGCCAGCAGCCCCGTGCCGGGTGAGCAGTTCTTC
CDR3aa: CASSPVPGEQFF

abundance: -
j_gene: TRBJ1-2
d_gene: -
v_gene: TRBV2
CDR3nt: TGTGCCACCCCGGGAGGGGGCTACACCTTC
CDR3aa: CATPGGGYTF

abundance: -
j_gene: TRBJ2-7
d_gene: -
v_gene: TRBV11-3
CDR3nt: TGTGCCAGCAGCCCATTCCAGAATTCCTACGAGCAGTACTTC
CDR3aa: CASSPFQNSYEQYF

abundance: -
j_gene: TRBJ2-3
d_gene: TRBD2
v_gene: TRBV7-9
CDR3nt: TGTGCCAGCAGCCCGCTCGCTAGCGGGAGAACAGATACGCAGTATTTT
CDR3aa: CASSPLASGRTDTQYF

abundance: -
j_gene: TRBJ1-1
d_gene: TRBD1
v_gene: TRBV4-1
CDR3nt: TGCGCCAGCAGCCAAGATGGACAGGAGAATGAAGCTTTCTTT
CDR3aa: CASSQDGQENEAFF

abundance: -
j_gene: TRBJ1-2
d_gene: TRBD1
v_gene: TRBV7-9
CDR3nt: TGTGCCAGCAGCCCGCGGACAGGGTATAACTATGGCTACACCTTC
CDR3aa: CASSPRTGYNYGYTF

abundance: once
j_gene: TRBJ2-6
d_gene: -
v_gene: TRBV11-2
CDR3nt: TGTGCCAGCAGCTTAGTGGTAGATCGGGCTGGGGCCAACGTCCTGACTTTC
CDR3aa: CASSLVVDRAGANVLTF

abundance: -
j_gene: TRBJ1-2
d_gene: -
v_gene: TRBV5-8
CDR3nt: TGTGCCAGCAGCCCAGGGGCCGACAGCTTCTATGGCTACACCTTC
CDR3aa: CASSPGADSFYGYTF

abundance: -
j_gene: TRBJ2-7
d_gene: TRBD1
v_gene: TRBV5-5
CDR3nt: TGTGCCAGCAGTCCCCGACAGGGTAACCCCTACGAGCAGTACTTC
CDR3aa: CASSPRQGNPYEQYF

abundance: -
j_gene: TRBJ2-1
d_gene: -
v_gene: TRBV4-2
CDR3nt: TGTGCCAGCAGCCAAGATCCACGTTCGAGCTCCTACAATGAGCAGTTCTTC
CDR3aa: CASSQDPRSSSYNEQFF

abundance: once
j_gene: TRBJ1-1
d_gene: TRBD1
v_gene: TRBV27
CDR3nt: TGTGCCAGCAGTTGGACAGGCCTCACTGAAGCTTTCTTT
CDR3aa: CASSWTGLTEAFF

abundance: -
j_gene: TRBJ2-7
d_gene: TRBD1
v_gene: TRBV4-3
CDR3nt: TGCGCCAGCAGCCAGGTGACAGGGACGGAGCAGTACTTC
CDR3aa: CASSQVTGTEQYF

abundance: few
j_gene: TRBJ2-2
d_gene: TRBD1
v_gene: TRBV2
CDR3nt: TGTGCCATTGACAGGGGAACAGGGGAGCTGTTTTTT
CDR3aa: CAIDRGTGELFF

abundance: -
j_gene: TRBJ2-7
d_gene: -
v_gene: TRBV7-2
CDR3nt: TGCCGTGGGAGCGGGCATCTTTACGAGCAGTACTTC
CDR3aa: CRGSGHLYEQYF

abundance: -
j_gene: TRBJ2-5
d_gene: -
v_gene: TRBV19
CDR3nt: TGTGCCAGTAGTAGCGGGTACCAAGAGACCCAGTACTTC
CDR3aa: CASSSGYQETQYF

abundance: once
j_gene: TRBJ2-1
d_gene: TRBD2
v_gene: TRBV7-9
CDR3nt: TGTGCCAGCAGCTTAGCGCTGATAGCGGGAAGTGAGCAGTTCTTC
CDR3aa: CASSLALIAGSEQFF

abundance: -
j_gene: TRBJ1-4
d_gene: -
v_gene: TRBV7-2
CDR3nt: TGTGCCAGTACAGGGAGAGGCGAAAAACTGTTTTTT
CDR3aa: CASTGRGEKLFF

abundance: -
j_gene: TRBJ2-1
d_gene: TRBD2
v_gene: TRBV6-5
CDR3nt: TGTGCCAGCAGTTTGGGACTAGCGGGATCAGAGCAGTTCTTC
CDR3aa: CASSLGLAGSEQFF

abundance: -
j_gene: TRBJ2-2
d_gene: TRBD2
v_gene: TRBV9
CDR3nt: TGTGCCAGCAGCGTAGAGGCTAGCGGGATAACCGGGGAGCTGTTTTTT
CDR3aa: CASSVEASGITGELFF

abundance: -
j_gene: TRBJ1-5
d_gene: TRBD1
v_gene: TRBV19
CDR3nt: TGTGCCAGTAGTCTAGACAGGGGACAGCCCCAGCATTTT
CDR3aa: CASSLDRGQPQHF